This entry concerns a single T cell receptor (beta chain). These data are taken from a study of blood T cell repertoires in COVID-19. Background on the study: Sites in the United States, Italy and Spain provided acute and convalescent COVID-19 samples.

Authors' processing steps: Nucleated cell counts were estimated from reference gene primer amplification. Sequencing used immunoSEQ multiplex PCR; TCRdb keeps in-frame clones, though not all of them. V, J and clone size are taken as reported in that table, and D and trimming were inferred from the DNA itself. The data contain fewer than 45,000 clones, approximately 69% of them seen just once; the ten biggest clones take up about 10%. This clonotype was sampled from a man between 65 and 79 years old with COVID-19, enrolled during active disease. Sequencing was performed on peripheral blood.

The CDR3 nucleotides read TGTGCCAGCTCACCAGGGCAGGGCCCCACTGAAGCTTTCTTT. This translates into CASSPGQGPTEAFF. The chain employs TRBV18 and TRBJ1-1; D possibly corresponds to TRBD1 (5 bases). The V end lost 2 bases, the J end lost 4 bases, and 11 bases lay between the germline ends. Per germline, CDR1 KGHSH and CDR2 LQKENI. The CDR3 sequence is 14 residues long.